This TCR beta chain was retrieved from a study of T cells after yellow fever vaccination. In TCRdb, the 5' RACE reads were re-called with MiXCR into one record per CDR3 protein. The sample carries over 300,000 distinct CDR3 sequences, around 4% recorded once. Germline loops: CDR1 DFQATT, CDR2 SNEGSKA (reference sequence). The CDR3 contains 17 residues. Trimming took 3 bases from V and 0 from J; bases not matched to a gene: 9. A few counts support this clonotype. The sample consisted of PBMCs, taken on the day of the yellow fever booster vaccination. The J gene is TRBJ2-1, the V gene TRBV20-1, with 9 bases that match TRBD2. The clonotype comes from a man between 18 and 29 years old who received the YFV17D yellow fever vaccine. The CDR3 protein is CSARVQRGDSSYNEQFF. The CDR3 DNA follows: TGCAGTGCTAGGGTGCAGCGGGGGGACAGCTCCTACAATGAGCAGTTCTTC.